This T cell receptor (beta chain) appears in the sequencing data of a study of sequential checkpoint blockade in melanoma. Study information: Randomization was 1:1 between first-line nivolumab→ipilimumab and ipilimumab→nivolumab.

The treatment was: randomized to nivolumab then ipilimumab (arm A) or the reverse (arm B). Patients had received no earlier DNA-damaging chemotherapy. PBMC sorting kept live CD3+CD8+ cells without CD19 or CD56. The method was immunoSEQ multiplex PCR; TCRdb's version includes in-frame clones alone and lacks a portion of them. The repertoire consists of some 32,000 clones, with less than 85% occurring once and the leading ten covering 15% to 20%. Trimming at V came to 4 bases and at J to 2 bases, leaving 2 bases not matched to a gene. This CDR3 is built from 14 residues. Germline V gives CDR1 PRHDT, CDR2 FYEKMQ (reference sequence).

This clonotype was obtained from a human donor with melanoma. The genes are TRBV13 and TRBJ1-2; 9 bases align to TRBD1. Sequencing was performed on CD8+ T cells sorted from blood (inferred from file names), taken from a patient given nivolumab and ipilimumab in sequence. The chain's CDR3 is CASSSGQGNYGYTF. The CDR3 nucleotides are TGTGCCAGCAGCTCAGGACAGGGGAACTATGGCTACACCTTC.